This T cell receptor (beta chain) was documented in a study of OX40 agonist ivuxolimab in advanced cancers. Study information: Partial responses, seen in three patients, involved one hepatocellular carcinoma and two cutaneous melanomas.

Autoimmune disease history or systemic immunosuppression disqualified patients. A remark on this clone: Its antigen is unknown.

The CDR3 has 14 amino acids. Germline V gene sequence: CDR1 PRHDT, CDR2 FYEKMQ (reference sequence). Unmatched junction bases numbered 3, after V lost 0 bases and J lost 6 bases. Sequencing was performed with immunoSEQ multiplex PCR; in TCRdb, only in-frame clones are kept and a portion is missing. The data show more than 60,000 clones, over 90% seen once. The study's findings and limits: Specificity for antigen went undetermined in the expanded peripheral T cells. CD8+ T cells averaged more expanded clones than CD4+.

The rearrangement links TRBV13 to TRBJ2-3, with 7 bases matching TRBD1. The sequenced sample was CD4+ or CD8+ T cells sorted from blood, obtained in a trial of the OX40 agonist ivuxolimab. The clonotype comes from an adult with an advanced solid tumor such as melanoma, head and neck, liver or kidney cancer. CDR3 amino acids: CASSLGGGYDTQYF. In DNA, the CDR3 is TGTGCCAGCAGCTTAGGAGGGGGCTACGATACGCAGTATTTT.